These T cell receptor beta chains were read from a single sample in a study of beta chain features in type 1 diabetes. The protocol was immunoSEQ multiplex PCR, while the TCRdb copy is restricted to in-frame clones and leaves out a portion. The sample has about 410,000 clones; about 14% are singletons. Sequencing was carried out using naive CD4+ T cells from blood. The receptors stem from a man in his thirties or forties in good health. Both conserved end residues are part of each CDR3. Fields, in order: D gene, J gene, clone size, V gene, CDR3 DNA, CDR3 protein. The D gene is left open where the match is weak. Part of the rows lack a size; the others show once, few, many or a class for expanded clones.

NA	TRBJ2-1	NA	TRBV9	TGTGCCAGCAGCGTAGGGGCGGGGACCTACAATGAGCAGTTCTTC	CASSVGAGTYNEQFF
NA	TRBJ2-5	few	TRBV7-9	TGTGCCAGCAGCTTAGACACACGACAAGAGACCCAGTACTTC	CASSLDTRQETQYF
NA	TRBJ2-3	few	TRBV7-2	TGTGCCGGAGGACCAAGGATGACTACGCAGTATTTT	CAGGPRMTTQYF
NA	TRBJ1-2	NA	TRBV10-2	TGCGCCAGCAGTGATTGGGACGGCTATGGCTACACCTTC	CASSDWDGYGYTF
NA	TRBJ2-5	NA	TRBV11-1	TGTGCCAGCAGCTTAGCGAGACAGAGCCAAGAGACCCAGTACTTC	CASSLARQSQETQYF
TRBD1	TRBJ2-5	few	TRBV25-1	TGTGCCAGCAGCGACAGGGGAGGCGGGGAGACCCAGTACTTC	CASSDRGGGETQYF
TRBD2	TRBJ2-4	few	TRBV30	TGTGCCTGGACCGCCAGCGGGAGGGTAGCCAAAAACATTCAGTACTTC	CAWTASGRVAKNIQYF
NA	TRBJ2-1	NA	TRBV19	TGTGCCACCGGGGGCCACTCCTACAATGAGCAGTTCTTC	CATGGHSYNEQFF
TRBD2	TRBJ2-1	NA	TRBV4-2	TGTGCCAGCAGCCAAGAAGGACTAGCGGGAGTGAATGAGCAGTTCTTC	CASSQEGLAGVNEQFF
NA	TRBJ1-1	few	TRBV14	TGTGCCAGCAGCCAAGTCGGCTTGGGTGAAGCTTTCTTT	CASSQVGLGEAFF
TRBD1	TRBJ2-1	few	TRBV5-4	TGTGCCAGCAGCCAAGGACAGGTCAACAATGAGCAGTTCTTC	CASSQGQVNNEQFF
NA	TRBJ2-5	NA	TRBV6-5	TGTGCCAGCAGTTACACGGCGAAAGAGACCCAGTACTTC	CASSYTAKETQYF